A selection of T cell receptor beta chains follows, all from one sample in a study of CD8 T cells in ankylosing spondylitis. A single record per CDR3 protein comes from TCRdb applying MiXCR to the 5' RACE reads. The sample includes around 250,000 distinct CDR3 sequences, more than 15% of them seen just once. Sequenced: blood, either unsorted or a sorted T cell fraction (not recorded which). The source is a male donor with ankylosing spondylitis or in good health (not recorded which). Both conserved end residues are part of each CDR3. The D gene is left open where the match is weak. Size is stated for part of the rows, as once, few or many counts, or as a class when the clone is expanded.

CDR3nt: TGTGCCAGCAGTGAATGTTGGGCAGAAAAGCGTATAGTCTGTGCTTCACCCCTCCACTTT
CDR3aa: CASSECWAEKRIVCASPLHF
v_gene: TRBV2
d_gene: .
j_gene: TRBJ1-6
abundance: .

CDR3nt: TGCGCCAGCAGCCAAACCCCACAGTACTCTGGGGCCAACGTCCTGACTTTC
CDR3aa: CASSQTPQYSGANVLTF
v_gene: TRBV4-1
d_gene: .
j_gene: TRBJ2-6
abundance: few

CDR3nt: TGCAGTGAACAGGGGACGAGCAATGAGCAGTTCTTC
CDR3aa: CSEQGTSNEQFF
v_gene: TRBV29-1
d_gene: TRBD1
j_gene: TRBJ2-1
abundance: once

CDR3nt: TGCAGCGCCCGAGGGAGCAACACCGGGGAGCTGTTTTTT
CDR3aa: CSARGSNTGELFF
v_gene: TRBV29-1
d_gene: .
j_gene: TRBJ2-2
abundance: few

CDR3nt: TGCAGTGCTAGAGATAACGGGAACGACTACAATGAGCAGTTCTTC
CDR3aa: CSARDNGNDYNEQFF
v_gene: TRBV20-1
d_gene: .
j_gene: TRBJ2-1
abundance: .

CDR3nt: TGCGCCAGCAGCTTGGTTCCCGCCCCCTACAATGAGGAGTTCTTC
CDR3aa: CASSLVPAPYNEEFF
v_gene: TRBV5-1
d_gene: .
j_gene: TRBJ2-1
abundance: .

CDR3nt: TGTGCCAGCAGCTTAGATGCCGGGCGGTGGGGCTACACCTTC
CDR3aa: CASSLDAGRWGYTF
v_gene: TRBV7-2
d_gene: .
j_gene: TRBJ1-2
abundance: many

CDR3nt: TGCAGTGCTAGAGATTCGGCACTAGCGGGAGATCATACGCAGTATTTT
CDR3aa: CSARDSALAGDHTQYF
v_gene: TRBV20-1
d_gene: TRBD2
j_gene: TRBJ2-3
abundance: .

CDR3nt: TGTGCCAGCAGTTCAATACTCCGGGACAGGGCACAAGAGACCCAGTACTTC
CDR3aa: CASSSILRDRAQETQYF
v_gene: TRBV12-3/TRBV12-4
d_gene: TRBD1
j_gene: TRBJ2-5
abundance: many

CDR3nt: TGTGCCAGCAGCGTCACAGGGGGGGAGCAGTACTTC
CDR3aa: CASSVTGGEQYF
v_gene: TRBV9
d_gene: TRBD1
j_gene: TRBJ2-7
abundance: .

CDR3nt: TGCAGCGTTGCAGGGACTGAAGAGACCCAGTACTTC
CDR3aa: CSVAGTEETQYF
v_gene: TRBV29-1
d_gene: .
j_gene: TRBJ2-5
abundance: once

CDR3nt: TGTGCCAGCAGCTTAACGGGAGCTCCGGAGACCCAGTACTTC
CDR3aa: CASSLTGAPETQYF
v_gene: TRBV7-3
d_gene: .
j_gene: TRBJ2-5
abundance: .

CDR3nt: TGTGCCAGCAGCGAGAGGACTTCCACCGTCACCCCAGATACGCAGTATTTT
CDR3aa: CASSERTSTVTPDTQYF
v_gene: TRBV9
d_gene: .
j_gene: TRBJ2-3
abundance: few

CDR3nt: TGTGCCAGCAGCTCGACAACAAATGAGCAGTTCTTC
CDR3aa: CASSSTTNEQFF
v_gene: TRBV7-3
d_gene: .
j_gene: TRBJ2-1
abundance: many

CDR3nt: TGTGCCAGCAGTTGGGCCCTATTGGGTGAAGCTTTCTTT
CDR3aa: CASSWALLGEAFF
v_gene: TRBV6-5
d_gene: .
j_gene: TRBJ1-1
abundance: few

CDR3nt: TGCAGCGCTGTAGGCGACAGGGGCTACGAGCAGTACTTC
CDR3aa: CSAVGDRGYEQYF
v_gene: TRBV29-1
d_gene: TRBD1
j_gene: TRBJ2-7
abundance: .

CDR3nt: TGTGCCAGCAGTTACGGCATGAGCAGGGCTGTTCTCGGCAATGAGCAGTTCTTC
CDR3aa: CASSYGMSRAVLGNEQFF
v_gene: TRBV6-5
d_gene: .
j_gene: TRBJ2-1
abundance: .

CDR3nt: TGCAGTGCTAGAGATTCCATGGGGGCAAGTTTCTCCTACGAGCAGTACTTC
CDR3aa: CSARDSMGASFSYEQYF
v_gene: TRBV20-1
d_gene: .
j_gene: TRBJ2-7
abundance: .

CDR3nt: TGTGCCAGCAGCCAAGGTTTCTCCTACGAGCAGTACTTC
CDR3aa: CASSQGFSYEQYF
v_gene: TRBV6-1
d_gene: .
j_gene: TRBJ2-7
abundance: many

CDR3nt: TGCAGCGTTGAAAGGGGGTCTAGCACAGATACGCAGTATTTT
CDR3aa: CSVERGSSTDTQYF
v_gene: TRBV29-1
d_gene: .
j_gene: TRBJ2-3
abundance: .

CDR3nt: TGCAGCGTTGAAGGCGGGTTGGAGCAGTTCTTC
CDR3aa: CSVEGGLEQFF
v_gene: TRBV29-1
d_gene: .
j_gene: TRBJ2-1
abundance: .

CDR3nt: TGTGCCAGCAGCCCCTGGGACAAAAAAGAGACCCAGTACTTC
CDR3aa: CASSPWDKKETQYF
v_gene: TRBV21-1
d_gene: .
j_gene: TRBJ2-5
abundance: .

CDR3nt: TGCAGCGTTGTGGATACAGGGGGCTACGAGCAGTACTTC
CDR3aa: CSVVDTGGYEQYF
v_gene: TRBV29-1
d_gene: TRBD1
j_gene: TRBJ2-7
abundance: .

CDR3nt: TGCGCCAGCAGCCAAGATCGGGGTTTCGGTCAGCCCCAGCATTTT
CDR3aa: CASSQDRGFGQPQHF
v_gene: TRBV4-3
d_gene: .
j_gene: TRBJ1-5
abundance: few

CDR3nt: TGCAGTGCTGGAGATGGACTAGCGGACTACAATGAGCAGTTCTTC
CDR3aa: CSAGDGLADYNEQFF
v_gene: TRBV20-1
d_gene: TRBD2
j_gene: TRBJ2-1
abundance: .

CDR3nt: TGTGCCACCCTGAGGGACAGTCCGGGCAATGAGCAGTTCTTC
CDR3aa: CATLRDSPGNEQFF
v_gene: TRBV10-3
d_gene: TRBD1
j_gene: TRBJ2-1
abundance: many

CDR3nt: TGTGCCAGCAGCTCCCCGGGACTAGCGGGTCCCGTGGGCACAGATACGCAGTATTTT
CDR3aa: CASSSPGLAGPVGTDTQYF
v_gene: TRBV7-3
d_gene: TRBD2
j_gene: TRBJ2-3
abundance: few

CDR3nt: TGCGCCAGCAGCCAAGCGACTAATTACGAGCAGTACTTC
CDR3aa: CASSQATNYEQYF
v_gene: TRBV4-3
d_gene: .
j_gene: TRBJ2-7
abundance: .

CDR3nt: TGTGCCAGCATCACCGGGACAGGGGGCAAGAATGAGCAGTTCTTC
CDR3aa: CASITGTGGKNEQFF
v_gene: TRBV12-3/TRBV12-4
d_gene: TRBD1
j_gene: TRBJ2-1
abundance: few

CDR3nt: TGTGCCAGCAGCTTAGCCGTAGCGCCTTACTGGGACACTGAAGCTTTCTTT
CDR3aa: CASSLAVAPYWDTEAFF
v_gene: TRBV7-9
d_gene: .
j_gene: TRBJ1-1
abundance: .

CDR3nt: TGCGCCAGCAGCCAAGAGGACGAGCAGGGCCCCAACAATGAGCAGTTCTTC
CDR3aa: CASSQEDEQGPNNEQFF
v_gene: TRBV4-1
d_gene: .
j_gene: TRBJ2-1
abundance: few

CDR3nt: TGCAGCGTTGAAGATGGCCCTAGCGGCCCCCCAGGTGAGCAGTTCTTC
CDR3aa: CSVEDGPSGPPGEQFF
v_gene: TRBV29-1
d_gene: TRBD2
j_gene: TRBJ2-1
abundance: many

CDR3nt: TGTGCCAGCAGCCCTCGCTGGGTTTCAGAGCGGGAGGGCAATGAGCAGTTCTTC
CDR3aa: CASSPRWVSEREGNEQFF
v_gene: TRBV13
d_gene: TRBD2
j_gene: TRBJ2-1
abundance: .

CDR3nt: TGCAGCGTTGAAGGCCAGATCTATGGCTACACCTTC
CDR3aa: CSVEGQIYGYTF
v_gene: TRBV29-1
d_gene: .
j_gene: TRBJ1-2
abundance: few

CDR3nt: TGTGCCAGCAGTCCCGAAATGGGGTCGAACACTGAAGCTTTCTTT
CDR3aa: CASSPEMGSNTEAFF
v_gene: TRBV27
d_gene: .
j_gene: TRBJ1-1
abundance: many

CDR3nt: TGTGCCAGCAGTTTATTCTTCGGAGCGGAGTACAATGAGCAGTTCTTC
CDR3aa: CASSLFFGAEYNEQFF
v_gene: TRBV28
d_gene: .
j_gene: TRBJ2-1
abundance: few

CDR3nt: TGTGCCATCCTCCGGGACGGAGACTTGACTGGCACAGATACGCAGTATTTT
CDR3aa: CAILRDGDLTGTDTQYF
v_gene: TRBV10-3
d_gene: .
j_gene: TRBJ2-3
abundance: .

CDR3nt: TGTGCCAGCAGCCGTCCCCCGGGACTAGCTAAGGGAGAGACCCAGTACTTC
CDR3aa: CASSRPPGLAKGETQYF
v_gene: TRBV12-3/TRBV12-4
d_gene: TRBD2
j_gene: TRBJ2-5
abundance: .

CDR3nt: TGTGCCAGCAGCCCGGGACAGTTTAATGAAAAACTGTTTTTT
CDR3aa: CASSPGQFNEKLFF
v_gene: TRBV2
d_gene: TRBD1
j_gene: TRBJ1-4
abundance: few

CDR3nt: TGTGCCAGCAGGGAGGGGGCGGGACAGCCCCAGCATTTT
CDR3aa: CASREGAGQPQHF
v_gene: TRBV2
d_gene: TRBD1
j_gene: TRBJ1-5
abundance: .

CDR3nt: TGTGCCAGCACCCCAGCTTCTACGTACGAGCAGTACTTC
CDR3aa: CASTPASTYEQYF
v_gene: TRBV7-9
d_gene: .
j_gene: TRBJ2-7
abundance: few

CDR3nt: TGTGCCAGCAGCCTCCGGAGTAGCGGGAGTGGAGGTGAGCAGTTCTTC
CDR3aa: CASSLRSSGSGGEQFF
v_gene: TRBV5-6
d_gene: TRBD2
j_gene: TRBJ2-1
abundance: few